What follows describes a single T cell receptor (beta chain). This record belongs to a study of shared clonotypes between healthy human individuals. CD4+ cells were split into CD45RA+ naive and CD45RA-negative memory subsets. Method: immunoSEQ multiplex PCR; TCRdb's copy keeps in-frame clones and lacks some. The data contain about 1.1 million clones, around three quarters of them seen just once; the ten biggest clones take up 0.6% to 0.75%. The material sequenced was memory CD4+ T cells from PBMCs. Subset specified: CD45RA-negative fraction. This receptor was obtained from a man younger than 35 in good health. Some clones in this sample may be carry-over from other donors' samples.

The CDR3 DNA follows: TGTGCCTGGAGTGCACGGACTAGCGGGTTACGTGAGACCCAGTACTTC. It yields the protein CAWSARTSGLRETQYF. This chain links TRBV30 with TRBJ2-5; 11 bases fit TRBD2. The CDR3 extends over 16 amino acids. CDR1 and CDR2 from the germline V gene are GTSNPN and SVGIG (reference sequence). The V gene end was trimmed by 1 base and the J gene end by 5 bases; junction bases not matched to a gene: 9.